This T cell receptor beta chain was found in a study of T-cell memory formation after mild COVID-19. Study results and limitations: Clones which contracted sat mainly in CM and EM if CD4+, and in EMRA if CD8+. Clones that contracted from day 15 to 85 were balanced CD4/CD8, while later expanders leaned CD4+. SARS-CoV-2 specificity of second-wave clones peaking day 37 was unconfirmed.

The ends lost 6 bases at V and 4 bases at J; junction bases unmatched: 1. Germline assignment: CDR1 MNHEY and CDR2 SMNVEV (reference sequence). The CDR3 is 13 amino acids. Notes on this clonotype: Its cognate antigen is unknown.

Researchers used 5'RACE with constant-segment primers to make TCR alpha and TCR beta cDNA libraries that carry sample barcodes and UMIs. TCRdb used MiXCR to reprocess the 5' RACE reads, holding one entry per CDR3 protein. The sample shows 300,000 to 400,000 distinct CDR3 sequences, approximately 29% of them seen only once. The sequence derives from an adult woman who had mild COVID-19 (a few samples of this study predate the infection). Cell type and time point are not known. The rearrangement joins TRBV27 to TRBJ2-1; 9 bases agree with TRBD2. Material: PBMCs or a T cell subset sorted from them (not recorded which). The CDR3 protein is CASRAGGYNEQFF. CDR3 nucleotides: TGTGCCAGCAGAGCGGGGGGTTACAATGAGCAGTTCTTC.